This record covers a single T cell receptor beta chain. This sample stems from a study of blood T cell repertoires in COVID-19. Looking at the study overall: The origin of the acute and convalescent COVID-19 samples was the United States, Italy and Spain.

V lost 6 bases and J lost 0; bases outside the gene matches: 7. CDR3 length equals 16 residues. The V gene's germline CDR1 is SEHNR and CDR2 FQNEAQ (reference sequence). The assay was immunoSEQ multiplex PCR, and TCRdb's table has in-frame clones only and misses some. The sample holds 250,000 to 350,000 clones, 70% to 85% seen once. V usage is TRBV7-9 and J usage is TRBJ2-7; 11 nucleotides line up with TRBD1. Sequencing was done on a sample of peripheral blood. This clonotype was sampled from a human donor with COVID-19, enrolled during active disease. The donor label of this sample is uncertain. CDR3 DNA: TGTGCCAGCAGTCGGCCTGGACAGGGGGCCTCCTACGAGCAGTACTTC. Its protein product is CASSRPGQGASYEQYF.